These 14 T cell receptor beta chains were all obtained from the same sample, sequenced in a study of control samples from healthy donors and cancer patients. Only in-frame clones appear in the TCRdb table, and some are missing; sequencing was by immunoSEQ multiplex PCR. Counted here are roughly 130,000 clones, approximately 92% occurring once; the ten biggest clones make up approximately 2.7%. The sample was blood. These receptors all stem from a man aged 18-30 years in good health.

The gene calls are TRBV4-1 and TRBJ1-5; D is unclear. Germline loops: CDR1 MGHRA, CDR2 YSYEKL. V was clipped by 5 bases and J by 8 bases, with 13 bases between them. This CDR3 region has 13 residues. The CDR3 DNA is TGCGCCAGCAGCTCTCCGTACCGGGAGCCCCAGCATTTT. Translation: CASSSPYREPQHF.

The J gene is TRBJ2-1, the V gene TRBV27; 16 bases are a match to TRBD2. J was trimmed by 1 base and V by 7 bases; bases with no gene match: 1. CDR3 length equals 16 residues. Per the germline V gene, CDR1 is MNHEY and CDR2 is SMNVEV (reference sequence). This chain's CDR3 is CASTGLAGGSYNEQFF. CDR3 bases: TGTGCCAGCACGGGACTAGCGGGAGGGTCCTACAATGAGCAGTTCTTC.

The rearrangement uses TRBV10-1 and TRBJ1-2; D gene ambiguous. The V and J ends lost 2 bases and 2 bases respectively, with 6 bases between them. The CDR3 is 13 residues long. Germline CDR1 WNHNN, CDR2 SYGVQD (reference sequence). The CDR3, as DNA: TGCGCCAGCAGTGAGAGAAGAAACTATGGCTACACCTTC. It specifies CASSERRNYGYTF.

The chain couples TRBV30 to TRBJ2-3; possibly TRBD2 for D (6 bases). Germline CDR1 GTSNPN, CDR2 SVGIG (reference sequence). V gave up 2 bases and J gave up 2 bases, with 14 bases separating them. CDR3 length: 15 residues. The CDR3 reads CAWSQHSGITDTQYF. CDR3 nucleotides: TGTGCCTGGAGTCAGCATAGCGGTATCACAGATACGCAGTATTTT. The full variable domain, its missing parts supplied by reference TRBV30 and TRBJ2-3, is SQTIHQWPATLVQPVGSPLSLECTVEGTSNPNLYWYRQAAGRGLQLLFYSVGIGQISSEVPQNLSASRPQDRQFILSSKKLLLSDSGFYLCAWSQHSGITDTQYFGPGTRLTVL.

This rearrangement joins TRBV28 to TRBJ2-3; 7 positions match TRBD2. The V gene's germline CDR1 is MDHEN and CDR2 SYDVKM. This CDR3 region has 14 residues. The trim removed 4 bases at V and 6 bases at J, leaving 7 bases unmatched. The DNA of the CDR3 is TGTGCCAGCAGTTCCCAGGGAGGGTCGGATACGCAGTATTTT. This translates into CASSSQGGSDTQYF.

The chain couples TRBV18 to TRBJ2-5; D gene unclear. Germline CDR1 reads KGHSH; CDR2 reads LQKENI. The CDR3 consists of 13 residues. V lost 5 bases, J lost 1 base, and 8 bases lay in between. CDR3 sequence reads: CASSSTSQETQYF. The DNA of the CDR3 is TGTGCCAGCTCATCAACAAGCCAAGAGACCCAGTACTTC.

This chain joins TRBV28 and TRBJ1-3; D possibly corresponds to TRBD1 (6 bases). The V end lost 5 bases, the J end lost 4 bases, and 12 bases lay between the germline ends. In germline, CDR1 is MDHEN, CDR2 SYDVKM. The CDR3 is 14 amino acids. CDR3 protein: CASSPQGWGNTIYF. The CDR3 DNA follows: TGTGCCAGCAGTCCCCAGGGGTGGGGAAACACCATATATTTT.

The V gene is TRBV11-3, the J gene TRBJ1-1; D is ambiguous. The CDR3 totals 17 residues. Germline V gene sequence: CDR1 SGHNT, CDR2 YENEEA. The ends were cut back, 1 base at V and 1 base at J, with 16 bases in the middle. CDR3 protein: CASSLGRTERWNTEAFF. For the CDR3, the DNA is TGTGCCAGCAGCTTAGGTAGAACTGAAAGGTGGAACACTGAAGCTTTCTTT.

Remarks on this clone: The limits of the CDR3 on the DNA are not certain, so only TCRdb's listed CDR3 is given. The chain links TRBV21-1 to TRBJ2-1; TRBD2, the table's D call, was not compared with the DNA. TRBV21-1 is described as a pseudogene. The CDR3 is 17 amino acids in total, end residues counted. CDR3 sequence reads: CASSKVGSGASYNEQFF.

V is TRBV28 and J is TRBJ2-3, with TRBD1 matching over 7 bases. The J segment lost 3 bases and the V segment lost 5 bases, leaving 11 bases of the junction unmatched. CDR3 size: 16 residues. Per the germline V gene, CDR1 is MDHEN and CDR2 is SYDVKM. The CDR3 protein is CASSPVVGGGTDTQYF. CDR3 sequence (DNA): TGTGCCAGCAGTCCCGTCGTAGGGGGCGGGACAGATACGCAGTATTTT.

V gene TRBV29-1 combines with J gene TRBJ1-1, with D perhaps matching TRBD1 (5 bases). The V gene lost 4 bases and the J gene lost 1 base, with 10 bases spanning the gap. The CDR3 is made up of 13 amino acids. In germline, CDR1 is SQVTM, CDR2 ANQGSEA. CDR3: CSVGQGGNTEAFF. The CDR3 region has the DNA TGCAGCGTTGGGCAGGGAGGGAACACTGAAGCTTTCTTT. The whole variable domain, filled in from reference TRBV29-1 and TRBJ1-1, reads SAVISQKPSRDICQRGTSLTIQCQVDSQVTMMFWYRQQPGQSLTLIATANQGSEATYESGFVIDKFPISRPNLTFSTLTVSNMSPEDSSIYLCSVGQGGNTEAFFGQGTRLTVV.

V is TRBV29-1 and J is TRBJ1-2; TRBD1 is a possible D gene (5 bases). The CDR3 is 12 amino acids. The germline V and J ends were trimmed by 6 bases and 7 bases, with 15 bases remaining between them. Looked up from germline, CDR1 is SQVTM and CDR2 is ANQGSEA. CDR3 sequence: CSVGTGTRGYTF. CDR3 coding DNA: TGCAGCGTGGGGACTGGAACTCGTGGCTACACCTTC.

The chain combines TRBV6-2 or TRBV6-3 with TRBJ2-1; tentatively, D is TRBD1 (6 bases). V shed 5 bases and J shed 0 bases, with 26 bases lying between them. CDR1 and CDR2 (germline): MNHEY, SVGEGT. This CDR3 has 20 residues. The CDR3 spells CASSPQQGSFPTSSYNEQFF. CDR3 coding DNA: TGTGCCAGCAGTCCGCAACAGGGCAGCTTTCCCACGAGCTCCTACAATGAGCAGTTCTTC.

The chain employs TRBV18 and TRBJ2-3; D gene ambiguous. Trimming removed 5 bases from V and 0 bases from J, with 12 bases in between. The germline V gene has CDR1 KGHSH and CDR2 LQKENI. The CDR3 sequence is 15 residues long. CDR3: CASSAINPSTDTQYF. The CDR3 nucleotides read TGTGCCAGCTCAGCGATAAATCCCAGCACAGATACGCAGTATTTT.